This T cell receptor (beta chain) was observed in a study of OX40 agonist ivuxolimab in advanced cancers. General study results and limits: Low clonal expansion, among the lowest seen, marked partial responders at 0.1-3.0 mg/kg. At doses 0.1 to 3.0 mg/kg, CD4+ and CD8+ clones expanded.

The method was immunoSEQ multiplex PCR; TCRdb's version includes in-frame clones alone and lacks a portion of them. The sample holds fewer than 80,000 clones, about 89% seen once. To note about this clone: Its antigen is undetermined.

CDR1 is SGDLS and CDR2 is YYNGEE in the germline V gene. This CDR3 is 17 amino acids long. V gave up 4 bases and J gave up 2 bases, with 20 bases separating them. The sequence derives from an adult with an advanced solid tumor such as melanoma, head and neck, liver or kidney cancer. Here the sequenced sample was CD4+ or CD8+ T cells sorted from blood, taken in a trial of the OX40 agonist ivuxolimab. The chain carries TRBV9 and TRBJ2-3; possibly TRBD2 for D (7 bases). The CDR3 coding sequence is TGTGCCAGCAGCCCCCGTCGGGGGGCGGGACACACAGATACGCAGTATTTT. This gives the protein CASSPRRGAGHTDTQYF.